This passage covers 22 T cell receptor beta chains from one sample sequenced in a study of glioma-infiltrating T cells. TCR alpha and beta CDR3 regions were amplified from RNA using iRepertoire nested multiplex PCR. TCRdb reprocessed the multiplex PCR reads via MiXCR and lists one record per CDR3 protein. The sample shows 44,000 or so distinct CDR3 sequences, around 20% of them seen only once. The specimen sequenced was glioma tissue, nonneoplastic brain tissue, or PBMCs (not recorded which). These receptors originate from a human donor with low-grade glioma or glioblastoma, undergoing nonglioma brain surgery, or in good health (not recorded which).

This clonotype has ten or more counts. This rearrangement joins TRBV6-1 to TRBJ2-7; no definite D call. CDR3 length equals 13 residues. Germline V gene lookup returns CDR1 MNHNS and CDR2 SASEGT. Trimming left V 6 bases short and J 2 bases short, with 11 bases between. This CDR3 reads CASSLDRAYEQYF. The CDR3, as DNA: TGTGCCAGCAGCCTAGATCGGGCCTACGAGCAGTACTTC.

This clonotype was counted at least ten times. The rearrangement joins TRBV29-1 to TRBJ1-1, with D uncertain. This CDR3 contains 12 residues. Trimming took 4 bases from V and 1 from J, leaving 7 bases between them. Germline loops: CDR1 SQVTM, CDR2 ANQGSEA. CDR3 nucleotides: TGCAGCGTTGCAGTGGCGAACACTGAAGCTTTCTTT. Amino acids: CSVAVANTEAFF. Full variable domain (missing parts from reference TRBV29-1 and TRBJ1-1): SAVISQKPSRDICQRGTSLTIQCQVDSQVTMMFWYRQQPGQSLTLIATANQGSEATYESGFVIDKFPISRPNLTFSTLTVSNMSPEDSSIYLCSVAVANTEAFFGQGTRLTVV.

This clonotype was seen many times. Here the CDR3 reads CSAIGGTGFINEQFF. The CDR3 nucleotides are TGCAGTGCAATTGGGGGGACAGGGTTTATCAATGAGCAGTTCTTC. V and J are TRBV20-1 and TRBJ2-1, with 9 bases fitting TRBD1. The germline gives CDR1 DFQATT, CDR2 SNEGSKA (reference sequence). This CDR3 comprises 15 residues. J was trimmed by 6 bases and V by 6 bases; bases with no gene match: 12.

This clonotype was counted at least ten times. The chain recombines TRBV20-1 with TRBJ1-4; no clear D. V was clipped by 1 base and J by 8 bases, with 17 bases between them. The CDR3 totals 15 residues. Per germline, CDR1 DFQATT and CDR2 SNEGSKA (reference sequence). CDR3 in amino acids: CSARVSRTVEEKLFF. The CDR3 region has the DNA TGCAGTGCTAGAGTTTCGCGAACAGTTGAGGAAAAACTGTTTTTT.

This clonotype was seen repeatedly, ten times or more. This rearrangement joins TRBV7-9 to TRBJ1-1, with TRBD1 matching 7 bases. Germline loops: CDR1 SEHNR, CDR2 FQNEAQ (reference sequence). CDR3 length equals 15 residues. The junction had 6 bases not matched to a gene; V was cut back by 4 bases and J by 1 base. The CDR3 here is CASSSDRAPNTEAFF. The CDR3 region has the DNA TGTGCCAGCAGCTCCGACAGGGCCCCGAACACTGAAGCTTTCTTT. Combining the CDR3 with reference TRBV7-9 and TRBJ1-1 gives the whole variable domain DTGVSQNPRHKITKRGQNVTFRCDPISEHNRLYWYRQTLGQGPEFLTYFQNEAQLEKSRLLSDRFSAERPKGSFSTLEIQRTEQGDSAMYLCASSSDRAPNTEAFFGQGTRLTVV.

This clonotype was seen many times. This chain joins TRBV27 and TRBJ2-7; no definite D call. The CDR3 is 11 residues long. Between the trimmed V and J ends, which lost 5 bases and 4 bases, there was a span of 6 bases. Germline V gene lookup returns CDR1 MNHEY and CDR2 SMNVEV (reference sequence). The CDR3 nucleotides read TGTGCCAGCAGTCCAGGATACGAGCAGTACTTC. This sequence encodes CASSPGYEQYF.

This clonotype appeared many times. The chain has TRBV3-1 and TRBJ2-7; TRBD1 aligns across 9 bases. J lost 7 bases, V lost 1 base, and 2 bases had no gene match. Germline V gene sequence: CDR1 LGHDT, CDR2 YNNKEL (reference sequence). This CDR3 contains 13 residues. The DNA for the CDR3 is TGTGCCAGCAGCCAAGGGACAGGGGCGGAGCAGTACTTC. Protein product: CASSQGTGAEQYF.

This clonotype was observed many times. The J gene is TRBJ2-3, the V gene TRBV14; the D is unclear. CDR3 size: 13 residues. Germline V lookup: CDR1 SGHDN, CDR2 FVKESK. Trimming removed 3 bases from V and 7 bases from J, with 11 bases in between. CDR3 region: CASSHTGPNTQYF. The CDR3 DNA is TGTGCCAGCAGCCATACTGGGCCGAATACGCAGTATTTT.

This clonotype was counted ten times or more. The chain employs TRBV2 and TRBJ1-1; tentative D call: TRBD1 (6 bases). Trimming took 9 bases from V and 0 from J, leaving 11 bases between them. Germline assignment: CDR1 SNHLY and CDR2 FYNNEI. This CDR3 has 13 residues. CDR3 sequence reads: CASEGDLNTEAFF. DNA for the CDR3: TGTGCCAGTGAGGGGGACTTGAACACTGAAGCTTTCTTT.

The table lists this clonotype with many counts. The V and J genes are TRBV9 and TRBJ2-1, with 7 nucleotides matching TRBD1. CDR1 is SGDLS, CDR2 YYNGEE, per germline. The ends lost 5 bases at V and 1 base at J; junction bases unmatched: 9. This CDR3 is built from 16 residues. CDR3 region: CASSPTGDPSYNEQFF. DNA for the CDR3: TGTGCCAGCAGTCCTACAGGGGACCCGTCCTACAATGAGCAGTTCTTC.

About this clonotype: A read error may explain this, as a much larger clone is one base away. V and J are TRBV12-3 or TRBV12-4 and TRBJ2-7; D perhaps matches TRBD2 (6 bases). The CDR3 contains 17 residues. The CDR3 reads CASSPSPGTPGSYEHYF. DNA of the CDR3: TGTGCCAGCAGTCCTAGCCCGGGGACTCCAGGCTCCTACGAGCACTACTTC.

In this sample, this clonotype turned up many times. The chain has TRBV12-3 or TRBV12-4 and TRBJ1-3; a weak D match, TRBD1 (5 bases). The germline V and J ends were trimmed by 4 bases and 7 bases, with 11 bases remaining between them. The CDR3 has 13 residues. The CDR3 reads CASSSGRGNTIYF. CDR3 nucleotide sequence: TGTGCCAGCAGTTCCGGTCGGGGGAACACCATATATTTT.

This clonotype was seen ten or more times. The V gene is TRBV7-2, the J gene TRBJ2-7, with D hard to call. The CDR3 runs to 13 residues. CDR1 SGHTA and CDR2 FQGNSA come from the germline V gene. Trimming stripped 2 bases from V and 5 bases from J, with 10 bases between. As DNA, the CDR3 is TGTGCCAGCAGCTTATTAATGTCAAACGAGCAGTACTTC. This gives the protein CASSLLMSNEQYF.

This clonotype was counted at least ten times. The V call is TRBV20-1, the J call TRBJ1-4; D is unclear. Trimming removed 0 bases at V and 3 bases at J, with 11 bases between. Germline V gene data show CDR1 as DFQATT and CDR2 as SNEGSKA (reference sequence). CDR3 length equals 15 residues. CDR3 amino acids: CSARDPNSPNEKLFF. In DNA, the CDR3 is TGCAGTGCTAGAGATCCCAACAGTCCTAATGAAAAACTGTTTTTT.

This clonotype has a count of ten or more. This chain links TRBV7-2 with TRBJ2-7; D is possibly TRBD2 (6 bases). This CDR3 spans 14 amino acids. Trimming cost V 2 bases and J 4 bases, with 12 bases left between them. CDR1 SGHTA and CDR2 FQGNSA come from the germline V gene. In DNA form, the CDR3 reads TGTGCCAGCAGCTTATCCCTAGCGACGTACGAGCAGTACTTC. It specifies CASSLSLATYEQYF.

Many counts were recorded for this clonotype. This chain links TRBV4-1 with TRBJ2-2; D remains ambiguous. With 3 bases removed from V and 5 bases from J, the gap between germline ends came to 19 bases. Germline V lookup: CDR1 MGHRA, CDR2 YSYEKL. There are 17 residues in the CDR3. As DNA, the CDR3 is TGCGCCAGCAGCCACGGAAGGGTCGCAGGACGGACCGGGGAGCTGTTTTTT. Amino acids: CASSHGRVAGRTGELFF.

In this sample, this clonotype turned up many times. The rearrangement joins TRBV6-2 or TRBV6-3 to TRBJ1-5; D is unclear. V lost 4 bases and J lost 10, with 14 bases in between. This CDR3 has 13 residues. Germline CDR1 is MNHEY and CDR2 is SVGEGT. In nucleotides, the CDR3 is TGTGCCAGCAGTTGGAGCGAAACTAGCCCCCAGCATTTT. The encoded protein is CASSWSETSPQHF.

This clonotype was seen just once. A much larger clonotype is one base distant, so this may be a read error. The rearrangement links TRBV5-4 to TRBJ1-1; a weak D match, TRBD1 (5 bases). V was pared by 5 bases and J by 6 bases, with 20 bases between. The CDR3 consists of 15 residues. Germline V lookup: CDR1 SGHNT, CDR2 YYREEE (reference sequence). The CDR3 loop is CASSYPRVALPEAFF. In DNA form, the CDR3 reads TGTGCCAGCAGTTATCCCAGGGTCGCACTTCCTGAAGCTTTCTTT.

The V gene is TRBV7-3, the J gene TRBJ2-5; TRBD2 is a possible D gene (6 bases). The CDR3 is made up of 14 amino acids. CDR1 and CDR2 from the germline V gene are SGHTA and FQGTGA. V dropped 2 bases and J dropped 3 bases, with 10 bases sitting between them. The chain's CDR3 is CASSLSSEEETQYF. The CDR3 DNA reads TGTGCCAGCAGCTTATCTAGCGAGGAAGAGACCCAGTACTTC.

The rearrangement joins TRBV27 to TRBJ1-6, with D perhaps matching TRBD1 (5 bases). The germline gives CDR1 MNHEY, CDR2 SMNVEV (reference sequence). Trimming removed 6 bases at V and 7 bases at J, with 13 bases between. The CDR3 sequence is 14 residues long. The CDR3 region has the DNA TGTGCCAGCAGATTTAAGACAGCGAATTCACCCCTCCACTTT. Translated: CASRFKTANSPLHF.

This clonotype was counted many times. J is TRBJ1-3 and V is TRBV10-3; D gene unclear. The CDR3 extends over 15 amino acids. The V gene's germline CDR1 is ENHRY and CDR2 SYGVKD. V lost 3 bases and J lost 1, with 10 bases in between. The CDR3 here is CAISDGGISGNTIYF. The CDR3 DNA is TGTGCCATCAGTGACGGCGGAATTTCTGGAAACACCATATATTTT.

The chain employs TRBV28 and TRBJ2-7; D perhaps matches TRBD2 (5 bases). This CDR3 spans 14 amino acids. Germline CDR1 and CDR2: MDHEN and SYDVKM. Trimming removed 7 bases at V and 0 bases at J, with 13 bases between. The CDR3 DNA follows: TGTGCCAGCATTGGTGTTGACTACTCCTACGAGCAGTACTTC. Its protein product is CASIGVDYSYEQYF.